One and the same sample provided the 2 T cell receptor beta chains below, sequenced in a study of T cells in Graves' hyperthyroidism and ophthalmopathy. The CDR3 regions of TCR beta were amplified from RNA transcripts. First-round RT-PCR with HTBI primers amplified the TCR CDR3 region. One entry per CDR3 protein results from TCRdb running MiXCR on the multiplex PCR reads. Counted here are some 570,000 distinct CDR3 sequences, 12% to 15% occurring once; the ten biggest clones make up about 6.6%. Sequenced input: blood. The receptors were gathered from a woman aged 18-29 years with Graves' ophthalmopathy.

Ten or more counts support this clonotype. The chain recombines TRBV6-1 with TRBJ1-5, with D hard to call. The CDR3 has 13 amino acids. Trimming pared 5 bases from V and 3 bases from J, leaving 8 bases between. Germline values: CDR1 MNHNS, CDR2 SASEGT. CDR3 protein: CASSPDLNQPQHF. The CDR3 coding sequence is TGTGCCAGCAGTCCGGATCTCAATCAGCCCCAGCATTTT.

This chain links TRBV20-1 with TRBJ2-1, with TRBD2 matching 12 bases. J lost 6 bases, V lost 6 bases, and 3 bases had no gene match. The CDR3 runs 13 residues. Germline CDR1 is DFQATT and CDR2 is SNEGSKA (reference sequence). The CDR3 region is CSAGTSGLNEQFF. Written as DNA, the CDR3 is TGCAGTGCGGGGACTAGCGGGCTCAATGAGCAGTTCTTC.